This T cell receptor beta chain was observed in a study of beta chain features in type 1 diabetes. Study results and caveats: Among type 1 diabetes patients, VDJ junctions had fewer insertions and more deletions.

The CDR3 length is 13 residues. The ends were cut back, 2 bases at V and 0 bases at J, with 3 bases in the middle. Per the germline V gene, CDR1 is MNHNY and CDR2 is SVGAGI (reference sequence). Regarding this clone: Its antigen is as yet unknown.

The study reverse transcribed the entire isolated RNA, so it sequenced expressed TCRB transcripts. The assay was immunoSEQ multiplex PCR, and TCRdb's table has in-frame clones only and misses some. The sample lists about 620,000 clones, around 15% occurring once. Sample: naive CD4+ T cells from blood. V gene TRBV6-6 combines with J gene TRBJ2-3, with D uncertain. The receptor comes from a man between 18 and 35 years old in good health. The CDR3 DNA sequence: TGTGCCAGCAGTTACCCTAGCACAGATACGCAGTATTTT. This sequence encodes CASSYPSTDTQYF.